This paragraph reports one T cell receptor (beta chain). In the original processing: Amplifying reference gene primers gave estimates of nucleated cell counts. Repertoires were generated with immunoSEQ multiplex PCR, while TCRdb's copy carries only in-frame clones and drops some. Clonal size and the V and J genes are those of that table, whereas D and trimming came from the DNA. The sample holds some 91,000 clones, about nine tenths seen once. The data stem from a study of blood T cell repertoires in COVID-19. Study-level background: Some COVID-19 samples were acute and others convalescent; all came from the United States, Italy and Spain.

Losses at the gene ends were 4 bases for V and 8 bases for J; bases not matched to a gene: 13. This CDR3 contains 15 residues. The germline V gene has CDR1 SGHRS and CDR2 YFSETQ. This receptor was taken from a man aged 60 to 75 with acute or convalescent COVID-19. The chain joins TRBV5-1 to TRBJ1-2, with TRBD1 matching 8 bases. The sequenced sample consisted of peripheral blood. As DNA, the CDR3 is TGCGCCAGCAGCGCAGCCCTAGGACAGGGTGTCGGCTACACCTTC. It encodes CASSAALGQGVGYTF.